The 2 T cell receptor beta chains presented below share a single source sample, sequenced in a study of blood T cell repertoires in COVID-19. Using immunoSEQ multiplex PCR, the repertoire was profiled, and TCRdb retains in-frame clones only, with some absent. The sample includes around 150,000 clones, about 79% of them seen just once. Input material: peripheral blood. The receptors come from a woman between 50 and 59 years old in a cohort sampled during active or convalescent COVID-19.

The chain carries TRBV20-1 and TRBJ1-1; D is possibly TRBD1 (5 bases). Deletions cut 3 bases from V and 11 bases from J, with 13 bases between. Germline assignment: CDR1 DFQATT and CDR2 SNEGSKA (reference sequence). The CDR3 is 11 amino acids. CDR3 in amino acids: CSARGPGAAFF. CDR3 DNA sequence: TGCAGTGCTAGGGGTCCTGGGGCCGCTTTCTTT.

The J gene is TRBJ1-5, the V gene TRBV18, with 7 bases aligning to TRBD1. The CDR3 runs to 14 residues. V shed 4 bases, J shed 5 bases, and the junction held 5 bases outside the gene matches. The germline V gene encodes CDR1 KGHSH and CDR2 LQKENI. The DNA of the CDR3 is TGTGCCAGCTCACTGACAGGGTTGGATCAGCCCCAGCATTTT. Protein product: CASSLTGLDQPQHF.